One sample yielded the 13 T cell receptor beta chains listed below, sequenced in a study of blood T cell repertoires in COVID-19. Clones were read by immunoSEQ multiplex PCR, and TCRdb kept only the in-frame ones, dropping some. The sample records approximately 75,000 clones, about 93% being singletons. Source material: peripheral blood. These receptors were obtained from a human donor in a cohort sampled during active COVID-19.

In nucleotides, the CDR3 is TGTGCCTGGAGTTCCGGACAGGGGTACGGCTACACCTTC. Its translation is CAWSSGQGYGYTF. V is TRBV30 and J is TRBJ1-2; 9 bases line up with TRBD1. The CDR3 totals 13 residues. The germline gives CDR1 GTSNPN, CDR2 SVGIG (reference sequence). After removal of 2 bases from V and 8 bases from J, the junction contained 6 bases not matched to a gene.

The V call is TRBV19, the J call TRBJ2-7; 8 bases align to TRBD1. The germline CDR1 and CDR2 sequences are LNHDA and SQIVND (reference sequence). The CDR3 spans 13 residues. With V trimmed by 10 bases and J by 6 bases, 11 bases remained unmatched. The CDR3: CATADREWAEQYF. The CDR3, as DNA: TGTGCCACCGCGGACAGGGAATGGGCCGAGCAGTACTTC. The complete variable domain, with remaining parts taken from reference TRBV19 and TRBJ2-7, reads DGGITQSPKYLFRKEGQNVTLSCEQNLNHDAMYWYRQDPGQGLRLIYYSQIVNDFQKGDIAEGYSVSREKKESFPLTVTSAQKNPTAFYLCATADREWAEQYFGPGTRLTVT.

This rearrangement joins TRBV6-5 to TRBJ1-1, with a tentative D call TRBD1 (6 bases). V lost 0 bases to trimming and J lost 7 bases, with 12 bases between them. Germline V lookup: CDR1 MNHEY, CDR2 SVGAGI. This CDR3 has 14 amino acids. CDR3 sequence (DNA): TGTGCCAGCAGTTACTCGGACAGTACATTTGAAGCTTTCTTT. Translation gives CASSYSDSTFEAFF.

This clone was counted once. The chain has TRBV12-2 and TRBJ2-1; the table gives TRBD2 as D, unverified against the DNA. TRBV12-2 is annotated as a pseudogene. This CDR3 comprises 13 residues. The CDR3: CASRLAAGCEQFF. For the CDR3, the DNA is TGTGCAAGTCGCTTAGCGGCGGGGTGTGAGCAGTTCTTC.

This clone was observed once. The rearrangement joins TRBV29-1 to TRBJ2-7; 12 positions agree with TRBD2. CDR1 is SQVTM and CDR2 is ANQGSEA in the germline V gene. This CDR3 region has 17 residues. Trimming took 3 bases from V and 0 from J; bases not matched to a gene: 9. The CDR3 reads CSVEARTSGEVSYEQYF. The CDR3 nucleotides are TGCAGCGTTGAGGCCCGGACTAGCGGGGAGGTCTCCTACGAGCAGTACTTC.

This chain links TRBV19 with TRBJ2-7; 7 nucleotides align to TRBD2. This CDR3 comprises 14 residues. The J segment lost 5 bases and the V segment lost 2 bases, leaving 6 bases of the junction unmatched. Per germline, CDR1 LNHDA and CDR2 SQIVND (reference sequence). This CDR3 is CASSILGGVNEQYF. CDR3 bases: TGTGCCAGTAGTATATTGGGGGGGGTGAACGAGCAGTACTTC.

V and J are TRBV27 and TRBJ1-1, with TRBD1 matching over 8 bases. With V trimmed by 7 bases and J by 11 bases, 9 bases remained unmatched. CDR3 length equals 12 residues. Germline CDR1 is MNHEY and CDR2 is SMNVEV (reference sequence). This chain's CDR3 is CASTHRGGHAFF. Written as DNA, the CDR3 is TGTGCCAGCACTCACAGGGGGGGGCACGCTTTCTTT.

The V gene is TRBV24-1, the J gene TRBJ1-1; the D is unclear. Trimming stripped 8 bases from V and 1 base from J, with 7 bases between. The CDR3 has 12 residues. Germline CDR1 is KGHDR and CDR2 is SFDVKD. This chain's CDR3 is CATKDRNTEAFF. The CDR3 nucleotides are TGTGCCACCAAAGATAGGAACACTGAAGCTTTCTTT.

This chain uses TRBV5-3 with TRBJ1-1; 10 bases are shared with TRBD1. TRBV5-3 is labeled an ORF, and its function is uncertain. V dropped 4 bases and J dropped 1; count of bases not matched to a gene: 10. The CDR3 runs to 17 residues. CDR3 in DNA: TGTGCCAGAAGCCCGCCGGGACAGGGGTTCGGGAACACTGAAGCTTTCTTT. Protein sequence: CARSPPGQGFGNTEAFF.

This chain uses TRBV6-1 with TRBJ1-1, with unresolved D. This CDR3 is 13 amino acids long. CDR1 is MNHNS, CDR2 SASEGT, per germline. V lost 2 bases and J lost 0, with 4 bases in between. The CDR3 sequence: CASSESLNTEAFF. CDR3 nucleotides: TGTGCCAGCAGTGAATCCTTGAACACTGAAGCTTTCTTT.

This clone was detected only a few times. The rearrangement uses TRBV5-8 and TRBJ1-1; 7 bases are shared with TRBD1. CDR1 is SGHTS and CDR2 is YDEGEE in the germline V gene. The CDR3 is made up of 14 amino acids. V trimming: 7 bases; J trimming: 3 bases; junction bases outside the gene matches: 9. This chain's CDR3 is CASVRQGSDTEAFF. The DNA for the CDR3 is TGTGCCAGCGTACGACAGGGATCGGACACTGAAGCTTTCTTT.

The rearrangement links TRBV19 to TRBJ1-3, with D tentatively TRBD1 (5 bases). The CDR3 totals 15 residues. Germline V lookup: CDR1 LNHDA, CDR2 SQIVND (reference sequence). Deletions cut 3 bases from V and 0 bases from J, with 9 bases between. The CDR3 region is CASSIDRYSGNTIYF. The CDR3, as DNA: TGTGCCAGTAGTATTGACAGATACTCTGGAAACACCATATATTTT.

A single count supports this clone. The chain combines TRBV18 with TRBJ2-1; D perhaps matches TRBD1 (5 bases). The CDR3 has 14 residues. The V gene lost 4 bases and the J gene lost 6 bases, with 13 bases spanning the gap. The germline V gene has CDR1 KGHSH and CDR2 LQKENI. CDR3 amino acids: CASSLSQGPNEQFF. The CDR3 coding sequence is TGTGCCAGCTCACTTTCGCAGGGCCCCAATGAGCAGTTCTTC.